The sample holds many counts of the clone carrying this T cell receptor (beta chain). The antigen remains undetermined. The data originate from a study of Graves' ophthalmopathy and Graves' hyperthyroidism. Study at large: The study drew peripheral blood at initial diagnosis, before any treatment.

Among the exclusions were patients with other autoimmune diseases, uncontrolled infections, pregnancy or lactation. From RNA, the CDR3 regions of TCR beta chains were amplified and sequenced. HTBI primers served in a first-round RT-PCR, which a second-round multiplex PCR followed. TCRdb called the multiplex PCR reads again in MiXCR, with one record for every CDR3 protein. The table shows about 410,000 distinct CDR3 sequences, with approximately 16% occurring only once. Study results and limitations: The 13-signature model separated ophthalmopathy from stable hyperthyroidism at 85% to 90% sensitivity and around 81% specificity.

In germline, CDR1 is LGHDT, CDR2 YNNKEL (reference sequence). The V and J ends lost 6 bases and 3 bases respectively, with 9 bases between them. The CDR3 totals 12 residues. Sequences were obtained from peripheral blood. The TCR comes from a woman aged 18-30 years with Graves' ophthalmopathy. The rearrangement joins TRBV3-1 to TRBJ2-7; a possible D gene is TRBD1 (6 bases). Here the CDR3 reads CASRGTLYEQYF. The CDR3 region has the DNA TGTGCCAGCAGGGGGACACTCTACGAGCAGTACTTC.